This note documents a single T cell receptor beta chain sequence. PCR used 60 Vbeta primers and 13 Jbeta primers. The data were produced by immunoSEQ multiplex PCR, yet TCRdb's version contains in-frame clones alone and is incomplete. Altogether 150,000 to 200,000 clones are present, almost 80% being singletons, with the ten largest covering around 1.3%. Germline CDR1 and CDR2: SEHNR and FQNEAQ (reference sequence). The CDR3 runs to 19 residues. V shed 5 bases, J shed 4 bases, and the junction held 21 bases outside the gene matches. These data are taken from a study of cytomegalovirus exposure and HLA in healthy donors.

V gene TRBV7-9 combines with J gene TRBJ2-5, with 8 bases fitting TRBD2. Sequences were obtained from PBMCs. The origin of this receptor is a woman in her 50s in good health and CMV-seronegative. The CDR3 region is CASSLLGGGQVLLGETQYF. CDR3 nucleotide sequence: TGTGCCAGCAGCCTACTAGGCGGGGGGCAGGTTCTCCTAGGAGAGACCCAGTACTTC.